Below are 29 T cell receptor beta chains sequenced from a single sample in a study of blood T cell repertoires in COVID-19. Sequencing used immunoSEQ multiplex PCR; TCRdb keeps in-frame clones, though not all of them. This table holds about 190,000 clones, over 75% found once. The sequenced sample was peripheral blood. These receptors were collected from a woman aged 45-65 years with acute or convalescent COVID-19.

The V gene is TRBV18, the J gene TRBJ2-6, with 7 positions matching TRBD1. The trim removed 0 bases at V and 4 bases at J, leaving 3 bases unmatched. Germline-derived CDR1 and CDR2 are KGHSH and LQKENI. There are 16 residues in the CDR3. CDR3 amino acids: CASSPPRGTGANVLTF. CDR3 in DNA: TGTGCCAGCTCACCACCCAGGGGGACCGGGGCCAACGTCCTGACTTTC.

The V and J genes are TRBV10-3 and TRBJ2-1, with D tentatively TRBD2 (6 bases). Trimming took 2 bases from V and 0 from J, leaving 17 bases between them. CDR3 length equals 18 residues. CDR1 and CDR2 from the germline V gene are ENHRY and SYGVKD. The CDR3 sequence is CAISERESDPSSYNEQFF. DNA for the CDR3: TGTGCCATCAGTGAGCGGGAGTCCGACCCGAGCTCCTACAATGAGCAGTTCTTC.

The rearrangement joins TRBV28 to TRBJ2-7; 11 positions match TRBD2. In germline, CDR1 is MDHEN, CDR2 SYDVKM. This CDR3 region has 14 residues. V shed 7 bases and J 3 bases; nucleotides not matched to a gene: 5. In nucleotides, the CDR3 is TGTGCCAGCATGGAACTAGCGGGGGTCTACGAGCAGTACTTC. Amino acid sequence: CASMELAGVYEQYF.

CDR3 sequence (DNA): TGTGCCAGCAGCCAAGATGGGACAGCCTATGGCTACACCTTC. It specifies CASSQDGTAYGYTF. The chain carries TRBV14 and TRBJ1-2; 7 nucleotides agree with TRBD1. The J segment lost 4 bases and the V segment lost 0 bases, leaving 2 bases of the junction unmatched. Germline lookup yields CDR1 SGHDN and CDR2 FVKESK. The CDR3 has 14 amino acids. Supplemented by reference TRBV14 and TRBJ1-2, the full variable domain reads EAGVTQFPSHSVIEKGQTVTLRCDPISGHDNLYWYRRVMGKEIKFLLHFVKESKQDESGMPNNRFLAERTGGTYSTLKVQPAELEDSGVYFCASSQDGTAYGYTFGSGTRLTVV.

There are a few counts of this clone. The V call is TRBV6-6, the J call TRBJ1-3, with 8 bases that match TRBD1. From germline, CDR1 is MNHNY and CDR2 SVGAGI (reference sequence). There are 15 residues in the CDR3. After removal of 6 bases from V and 3 bases from J, the junction contained 7 bases not matched to a gene. CDR3 bases: TGTGCCAGCAGACGGACAGGGACTGGTGGAAACACCATATATTTT. It yields the protein CASRRTGTGGNTIYF.

The CDR3 sequence: CASSDSTETQYF. CDR3 DNA sequence: TGTGCCAGCAGCGACTCTACGGAGACCCAGTACTTC. The rearrangement links TRBV12-3 or TRBV12-4 to TRBJ2-5; D gene uncertain. The CDR3 length is 12 residues. V lost 6 bases and J lost 5, with 10 bases in between.

The rearrangement joins TRBV19 to TRBJ1-4; 9 bases align to TRBD1. The CDR3 runs to 18 residues. CDR1 and CDR2 from the germline V gene are LNHDA and SQIVND (reference sequence). V lost 9 bases and J lost 2; bases outside the gene matches: 16. DNA of the CDR3: TGTGCCAGCAAAGGAAGGACAGGGGACGGAAAGACTAATGAAAAACTGTTTTTT. It translates to CASKGRTGDGKTNEKLFF.

The chain recombines TRBV14 with TRBJ2-1; 9 bases agree with TRBD2. This CDR3 comprises 14 residues. V lost 4 bases, J lost 9 bases, and 7 bases stayed unmatched. Per germline, CDR1 SGHDN and CDR2 FVKESK. CDR3 coding DNA: TGTGCCAGCAGCCCCTTAGCGGGAGCTGGTGAGCAGTTCTTC. Translating gives CASSPLAGAGEQFF.

J is TRBJ2-5 and V is TRBV13; TRBD2 matches 7 bases. J was trimmed by 5 bases and V by 5 bases; bases with no gene match: 8. Germline values: CDR1 PRHDT, CDR2 FYEKMQ (reference sequence). The CDR3 consists of 14 residues. DNA of the CDR3: TGTGCCAGCAGCCACCAGACTAGCCTGGAGACCCAGTACTTC. Its translation is CASSHQTSLETQYF.

This chain uses TRBV11-2 with TRBJ2-3; perhaps TRBD1 as D (7 bases). This CDR3 contains 18 residues. Germline V CDR1 and CDR2: SGHAT, FQNNGV. With 3 bases removed from V and 2 bases from J, the gap between germline ends came to 21 bases. The CDR3 region is CASSLRTTGTQLTDTQYF. In DNA, the CDR3 is TGTGCCAGCAGCTTGCGAACGACAGGGACTCAACTCACAGATACGCAGTATTTT.

This chain uses TRBV5-1 with TRBJ1-2, with D hard to call. This CDR3 region has 15 residues. Germline CDR1 reads SGHRS; CDR2 reads YFSETQ. Trimming pared 0 bases from V and 8 bases from J, leaving 17 bases between. DNA for the CDR3: TGCGCCAGCAGCTTGGCGCAGATGGTAACAGAGGGCTACACCTTC. Amino acid sequence: CASSLAQMVTEGYTF.

V is TRBV29-1 and J is TRBJ1-1; D is perhaps TRBD1 (6 bases). This CDR3 has 13 residues. Germline assignment: CDR1 SQVTM and CDR2 ANQGSEA. The V end lost 6 bases, the J end lost 9 bases, and 20 bases lay between the germline ends. The CDR3 region is CSVRTGLQIKAFF. CDR3 DNA sequence: TGCAGCGTACGAACAGGGCTCCAAATCAAAGCTTTCTTT.

J is TRBJ2-7 and V is TRBV30; maybe TRBD1 (5 bases). CDR1 is GTSNPN and CDR2 is SVGIG in the germline V gene (reference sequence). V was pared by 0 bases and J by 7 bases, with 13 bases between. CDR3 size: 13 residues. CDR3 sequence: CAWSVTGRGEQYF. CDR3 DNA sequence: TGTGCCTGGAGTGTAACTGGTAGGGGTGAGCAGTACTTC.

J is TRBJ2-1 and V is TRBV6-1; 8 positions match TRBD1. Germline lookup yields CDR1 MNHNS and CDR2 SASEGT. The CDR3 length is 16 residues. Losses at the gene ends were 2 bases for V and 9 bases for J; bases not matched to a gene: 12. CDR3 nucleotides: TGTGCCAGCAGTGAATTCGCGAGGGCAGGGGGCAGTGAGCAGTTCTTC. Amino acid sequence: CASSEFARAGGSEQFF.

The V call is TRBV15, the J call TRBJ2-3, with unresolved D. The CDR3 length is 13 residues. Germline V gene sequence: CDR1 LNHNV, CDR2 YYDKDF (reference sequence). V was trimmed by 0 bases and J by 3 bases, leaving 4 bases between them. The CDR3 DNA reads as TGTGCCACCAGCAGAGATCGGACAGATACGCAGTATTTT. Amino acid sequence: CATSRDRTDTQYF. The full variable domain, completed using reference TRBV15 and TRBJ2-3, is DAMVIQNPRYQVTQFGKPVTLSCSQTLNHNVMYWYQQKSSQAPKLLFHYYDKDFNNEADTPDNFQSRRPNTSFCFLDIRSPGLGDTAMYLCATSRDRTDTQYFGPGTRLTVL.

Only one count was recorded for this clone. This chain uses TRBV29-1 with TRBJ2-7; TRBD1 matches at 9 bases. This CDR3 has 14 amino acids. With 6 bases clipped from V and 6 bases from J, the junction kept 12 bases outside the gene matches. Per the germline V gene, CDR1 is SQVTM and CDR2 is ANQGSEA. The CDR3 DNA follows: TGCAGCGTGGGTAACAGGGGGCGCCAATCCGAGCAGTACTTC. Protein: CSVGNRGRQSEQYF.

The chain recombines TRBV6-6 with TRBJ2-7, with TRBD1 matching 11 bases. With 5 bases clipped from V and 5 bases from J, the junction kept 5 bases outside the gene matches. CDR1 MNHNY and CDR2 SVGAGI come from the germline V gene (reference sequence). CDR3 length: 14 residues. The CDR3 DNA reads as TGTGCCAGCAGTCGCCCGGGACAGGGGGACGAGCAGTACTTC. This translates into CASSRPGQGDEQYF.

The chain has TRBV19 and TRBJ2-3; 7 bases map to TRBD2. Germline V lookup: CDR1 LNHDA, CDR2 SQIVND (reference sequence). J gave up 1 base and V 7 bases, and 11 bases lay outside the gene matches. CDR3 size: 16 residues. CDR3 in amino acids: CASTPGRIRGTDTQYF. The CDR3 nucleotides are TGTGCCAGTACCCCCGGGAGGATCAGGGGCACAGATACGCAGTATTTT.

This rearrangement joins TRBV5-6 to TRBJ2-7; 13 nucleotides agree with TRBD2. Germline V gene lookup returns CDR1 SGHDT and CDR2 YYEEEE. There are 16 residues in the CDR3. The V segment lost 4 bases and the J segment 7 bases; nucleotides outside the gene matches: 11. The CDR3 loop is CASSLLAGGPIGEQYF. CDR3 nucleotide sequence: TGTGCCAGCAGCCTACTAGCGGGAGGGCCGATCGGTGAGCAGTACTTC.

In this sample, this clone turned up many times. The J gene is TRBJ2-1, the V gene TRBV19, with a possible D match to TRBD1 (6 bases). The V end was cut by 3 bases, the J end by 6 bases, with 9 bases between. The CDR3 totals 13 residues. The germline CDR1 and CDR2 sequences are LNHDA and SQIVND (reference sequence). CDR3 bases: TGTGCCAGTAGTATGCAGGGGCCCAATGAGCAGTTCTTC. Translating gives CASSMQGPNEQFF.

V usage is TRBV27 and J usage is TRBJ2-7; 7 bases are shared with TRBD1. The CDR3 contains 18 residues. V lost 1 base, J lost 2 bases, and 14 bases stayed unmatched. CDR1 MNHEY and CDR2 SMNVEV come from the germline V gene (reference sequence). The chain's CDR3 is CASSLFRPGWQGAYEQYF. CDR3 coding DNA: TGTGCCAGCAGTTTATTTCGGCCCGGTTGGCAGGGGGCCTACGAGCAGTACTTC.

This rearrangement joins TRBV6-4 to TRBJ2-1; 15 bases align to TRBD2. Germline loops: CDR1 MRHNA, CDR2 SNTAGT. There are 17 residues in the CDR3. Trimming took 4 bases from V and 15 from J; bases not matched to a gene: 16. CDR3 loop: CASSGLVRRMGLAGGFF. CDR3 bases: TGTGCCAGCAGTGGCCTTGTTCGGCGGATGGGACTAGCGGGGGGGTTCTTC.

This clone was counted a single time. The chain combines TRBV5-4 with TRBJ2-5; TRBD1 matches 7 bases. Trimming took 1 base from V and 5 from J; bases not matched to a gene: 2. Germline CDR1 and CDR2: SGHNT and YYREEE (reference sequence). The CDR3 length is 13 residues. The CDR3 nucleotides are TGTGCCAGCAGCTTGACAGGGGTTGAGACCCAGTACTTC. The encoded protein is CASSLTGVETQYF.

This chain connects TRBV10-2 to TRBJ1-6; 8 bases match TRBD1. Germline CDR1 reads WSHSY; CDR2 reads SAAADI. Losses at the gene ends were 2 bases for V and 10 bases for J; bases not matched to a gene: 4. This CDR3 is 14 amino acids long. The CDR3 spells CASSERTGPSPLHF. The CDR3 nucleotides read TGCGCCAGCAGTGAGCGGACAGGGCCCTCACCCCTCCACTTT.

The gene calls are TRBV28 and TRBJ1-6; no firm D call. This CDR3 region has 12 residues. Germline CDR1 reads MDHEN; CDR2 reads SYDVKM. CDR3 protein: CAITENNSPLHF. DNA for the CDR3: TGTGCGATTACAGAGAATAATTCACCCCTCCACTTT. Variable domain in full (rest from reference TRBV28 and TRBJ1-6): DVKVTQSSRYLVKRTGEKVFLECVQDMDHENMFWYRQDPGLGLRLIYFSYDVKMKEKGDIPEGYSVSREKKERFSLILESASTNQTSMYLCAITENNSPLHFGNGTRLTVT.

The genes are TRBV7-2 and TRBJ1-2, with D possibly TRBD1 on 6 matching bases. The CDR3 covers 16 residues. From germline, CDR1 is SGHTA and CDR2 FQGNSA. The V and J ends lost 0 bases and 1 base respectively, with 12 bases between them. The CDR3 reads CASSLAWTDYNYGYTF. CDR3 nucleotide sequence: TGTGCCAGCAGCTTAGCCTGGACAGATTATAACTATGGCTACACCTTC.

CDR3 in amino acids: CATSEGGARGYTF. The CDR3, as DNA: TGTGCCACCAGCGAAGGGGGGGCGAGGGGCTACACCTTC. This chain joins TRBV15 and TRBJ1-2; maybe TRBD1 (6 bases). In germline, CDR1 is LNHNV, CDR2 YYDKDF (reference sequence). The CDR3 covers 13 residues. V was pared by 5 bases and J by 8 bases, with 15 bases between.

The gene calls are TRBV18 and TRBJ1-3; tentatively, D is TRBD1 (6 bases). This CDR3 comprises 16 residues. The V gene lost 3 bases and the J gene lost 0 bases, with 12 bases spanning the gap. In germline, CDR1 is KGHSH, CDR2 LQKENI. CDR3 in amino acids: CASSPGQPSSGNTIYF. The CDR3 DNA reads as TGTGCCAGCTCACCGGGACAACCGAGCTCTGGAAACACCATATATTTT.

The chain carries TRBV2 and TRBJ2-7; TRBD2 agrees at 14 bases. J was trimmed by 3 bases and V by 6 bases; bases with no gene match: 10. There are 17 residues in the CDR3. Looked up from germline, CDR1 is SNHLY and CDR2 is FYNNEI. CDR3 bases: TGTGCCAGCAGGTCGGGACTAGCGGGGGTCCAAATCTACGAGCAGTACTTC. Its protein is CASRSGLAGVQIYEQYF.